Described below is a single TCR beta chain sequence and its context. This clonotype came up a few times. Its specific antigen is unknown. There are no base qualities to consult, and no much larger clone falls within one base. The library was obtained by 5' RACE. The data were produced on an Illumina HiSeq 2500. A second PCR of roughly 7 to 11 cycles was run with a J-beta primer mix and a sample-barcoded 5' primer. Each TCR beta cDNA molecule received a unique molecular identifier from a template-switch 5' adaptor carrying 12 random nucleotides. Each sample yielded at least 3 million CDR3-containing paired-end reads. First-strand cDNA was synthesized from all RNA with the Mint cDNA synthesis kit, primed by a TRBC-specific oligonucleotide. Following uracil-DNA glycosylase treatment, a first 18-cycle PCR with universal primers M1SS and BC2_uni_R was performed on all cDNA. In the authors' own workflow: Normalization of each sample was performed by random selection of 1 million high-quality reads, each carrying a distinct molecular identifier. Reads sharing molecular identifiers were discarded rather than binned into consensus sequences. CDR3 identification, clonotype clustering and error correction used MiTCR with a Q25 quality threshold and the strictest error-elimination algorithm. A nonparametric unseen species model with Euler transformation was used to estimate a lower bound on total TCR beta diversity. TCRdb handled the public reads itself, with Q25 trimming in fastp and clone calling in MiXCR, and kept productive beta chains. Rows with a matching CDR3 protein are joined into one entry that keeps the most common DNA and genes. The V and J calls were not made by the authors but by TCRdb's processing. This sample comprises about 930,000 distinct CDR3 sequences, under 35% of them detected only once. Of the sample, roughly a tenth falls within the top ten clones.

The roughly 39 donors, aged roughly 6 to 100 years, were systemically healthy Caucasian individuals from Russia. Ten milliliters of peripheral blood were collected from each donor into EDTA-treated Vacutainer tubes. Ficoll-Paque density-gradient centrifugation was used to isolate PBMCs, with at least 7 million per sample. Total RNA was extracted from PBMCs with Trizol reagent, with at least 5.5 micrograms obtained per sample. Naive CD45RAhigh/CD27high T cell percentages were measured by flow cytometry on a PBMC aliquot from every donor. This entry belongs to a study of blood T cells in healthy people across ages (dated by TCRdb to between 2014 and 2017). About the investigation overall: In model experiments, template switching captured about one uniquely barcoded TCR beta cDNA molecule for every two T cells. Age-related changes in TCR beta repertoire diversity were measured in the study by deep sequencing normalized with unique cDNA molecular identifiers. The study analyzed two additional independent replicas of 1 million unique cDNA reads from the same blood draw for two donors, one aged 18 to 30 and one aged 80 or older. Donors were grouped into four age groups: young (average 16 years), middle-aged (over 35), aged (over 55) and long-lived (about 89).

The germline V gene (reference sequence) gives CDR1 as DFQATT and CDR2 as SNEGSKA. After removal of 5 bases from V and 1 base from J, the junction retains 4 bases not matched to a gene. Inclusive of the bounding cysteine and phenylalanine, the CDR3 is 14 residues long. The read is trimmed to its CDR3 DNA, 42 bases read in frame from base 1. The investigation overall reported the following: Observed TCR beta diversity per million T cells fell roughly linearly with age, and a significant reduction was already apparent by age around 44. Total diversity estimates from one million sequenced T cells were considered lower bounds and underestimates. The percentage of naive T cells measured by flow cytometry correlated strongly with observed TCR beta diversity. Compared with the aged group, the long-lived group had more naive CD4+ T cells, fewer expanded clones and increased TCR diversity, a pattern suggesting age selection. Donor CMV infection status was unknown, potentially confounding age-related changes in expanded clonotypes. Since profiling was done on bulk unsorted PBMCs, naive and antigen-experienced compartments could not be conclusively compared.

Another study also made use of these data, one on T cells of mothers and their children. The second study, in turn, reports: Donors were nine systemically healthy Caucasian individuals: three mothers and their six children. cDNA synthesis used all of the extracted RNA, with around 1.6 ug of RNA in each 15 ul reaction. In the second PCR, sample barcodes and 2-4 random nucleotides were introduced via the M1S primer. Over 8 million TCR beta CDR3 reads were obtained for each mother, and around 3 million reads were obtained for each child. In both related and unrelated pairs, thymic selection shapes the output of TCR recombination in a similar way, with inherited differences having only a minor effect. Related mother-child pairs always showed normalized repertoire overlap that was slightly higher than in unrelated mother-child pairs, though the difference was never significant. Persistent microchimeric T cell clones were not detected, at a sensitivity of about 100 clones per million clonotypes. In the study, deep NGS was used to compare the TCR beta repertoires of mothers and children, and features distinguishing related mother-child pairs from unrelated individuals were sought. The mean age was 40 +/- 4 years for the mothers and roughly 11 +/- 4 years for the children. After adapters were ligated using NEBNext reagents, the libraries underwent 100+100 nt paired-end sequencing on an Illumina HiSeq 2000. Mother and child libraries were prepared a month apart and sequenced in separate runs to prevent cross-contamination. For each donor, somewhere between roughly 500,000 and 2,100,000 distinct TCR beta clonotypes were identified. Naive TCR beta clonotypes were estimated from low-frequency clonotypes matched to each donor's FACS-determined naive share, without sorting.

This TCR was sampled from a woman in her thirties or forties in good health. The specimen sequenced was blood. Here the chain combines TRBV20-1 and TRBJ2-3, and 9 junction bases match TRBD2. The bases read TGCAGTGCTGAAGCGGGGGGCGGCACAGATACGCAGTATTTT. Protein translation: CSAEAGGGTDTQYF.